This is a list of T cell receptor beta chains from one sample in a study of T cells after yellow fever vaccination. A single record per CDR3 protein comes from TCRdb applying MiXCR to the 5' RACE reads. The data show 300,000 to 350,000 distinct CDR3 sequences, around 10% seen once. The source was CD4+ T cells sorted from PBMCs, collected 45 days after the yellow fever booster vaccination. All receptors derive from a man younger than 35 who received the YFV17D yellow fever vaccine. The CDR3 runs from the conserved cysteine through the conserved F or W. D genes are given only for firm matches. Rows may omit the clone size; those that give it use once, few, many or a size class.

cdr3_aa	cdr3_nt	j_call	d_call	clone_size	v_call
CASSDWTGGNTEAFF	TGTGCCAGCAGTGACTGGACAGGGGGGAACACTGAAGCTTTCTTT	TRBJ1-1	TRBD1	NA	TRBV6-1
CASSQTRDGNTEAFF	TGTGCCAGCAGCCAAACAAGGGATGGGAACACTGAAGCTTTCTTT	TRBJ1-1	NA	NA	TRBV5-4
CASRSDRGPQHF	TGTGCCAGCAGGTCCGACAGGGGACCCCAGCATTTT	TRBJ1-5	TRBD1	NA	TRBV7-2
CASSPEYSTDTQYF	TGTGCCAGCAGCCCGGAATACAGCACAGATACGCAGTATTTT	TRBJ2-3	NA	many	TRBV7-9
CASSVQGRGTEAFF	TGTGCCAGCAGCGTACAGGGGCGTGGCACTGAAGCTTTCTTT	TRBJ1-1	TRBD1	many	TRBV7-3
CSAPRTGARRDTQYF	TGCAGTGCTCCCAGGACAGGGGCGCGTAGGGATACGCAGTATTTT	TRBJ2-3	TRBD1	NA	TRBV20-1
CASSLPGQGLANYGYTF	TGTGCCAGCAGTTTACCGGGACAGGGGTTAGCTAACTATGGCTACACCTTC	TRBJ1-2	TRBD1	NA	TRBV28
CASFGGYGYTF	TGTGCCAGCTTTGGAGGGTATGGCTACACCTTC	TRBJ1-2	NA	NA	TRBV6-2/TRBV6-3
CASRSGPLNTEAFF	TGTGCCAGCAGAAGTGGACCCTTGAACACTGAAGCTTTCTTT	TRBJ1-1	NA	NA	TRBV25-1
CASSLDLSGTEAFF	TGTGCCAGCAGCTTAGATCTGAGCGGCACTGAAGCTTTCTTT	TRBJ1-1	NA	NA	TRBV11-2
CASSSHVAGGYNEQFF	TGTGCCAGCAGTTCCCATGTAGCGGGGGGATACAATGAGCAGTTCTTC	TRBJ2-1	TRBD2	many	TRBV6-2/TRBV6-3
CSVEGVYGYTF	TGCAGCGTTGAAGGAGTCTATGGCTACACCTTC	TRBJ1-2	NA	few	TRBV29-1
CASSLQRGRETQYF	TGTGCCAGCAGCTTACAGCGGGGGCGTGAGACCCAGTACTTC	TRBJ2-5	TRBD2	many	TRBV7-2
CASRQGGGARTEAFF	TGTGCCAGCAGGCAAGGGGGAGGGGCGCGCACTGAAGCTTTCTTT	TRBJ1-1	NA	few	TRBV7-2
CASSPSVGQPQHF	TGTGCCAGCTCACCATCGGTAGGCCAGCCCCAGCATTTT	TRBJ1-5	NA	NA	TRBV18
CASSLSGLKNEQYF	TGTGCCAGCAGTTTATCGGGGTTGAAGAACGAGCAGTACTTC	TRBJ2-7	NA	NA	TRBV27
CSARPGGQETQYF	TGCAGTGCTAGGCCCGGAGGCCAAGAGACCCAGTACTTC	TRBJ2-5	NA	few	TRBV20-1
CASSQAVPETQYF	TGCGCCAGCAGCCAAGCAGTTCCAGAGACCCAGTACTTC	TRBJ2-5	NA	many	TRBV4-1
CSAPLAGEAFF	TGCAGTGCCCCCCTTGCGGGTGAAGCTTTCTTT	TRBJ1-1	NA	few	TRBV20-1
CASKLAGGSYNEQFF	TGTGCCAGCAAGCTAGCGGGGGGGAGTTACAATGAGCAGTTCTTC	TRBJ2-1	TRBD2	many	TRBV6-5
CASIAGASNNEQFF	TGTGCCAGCATAGCGGGGGCAAGCAACAATGAGCAGTTCTTC	TRBJ2-1	TRBD2	NA	TRBV6-6
CASSFTGQGEEQYF	TGCGCCAGCAGCTTTACCGGACAGGGTGAAGAGCAGTACTTC	TRBJ2-7	TRBD1	few	TRBV5-1
CASSVNRLSFTAFF	TGTGCCAGCAGTGTCAACAGGTTGAGTTTTACAGCTTTCTTT	TRBJ1-1	NA	NA	TRBV6-1
CASSLDSRNEKLFF	TGCGCCAGCAGCTTGGACAGTCGCAATGAAAAACTGTTTTTT	TRBJ1-4	NA	NA	TRBV5-1
CASSSTQEYIAFF	TGCGCCAGCAGCTCCACCCAGGAGTACATAGCTTTCTTT	TRBJ1-1	NA	many	TRBV5-1
CASSAGDVAFF	TGTGCCAGCAGCGCGGGAGATGTGGCTTTCTTT	TRBJ1-1	NA	many	TRBV7-3
CASSLLPQGASYNEQFF	TGTGCCAGCAGTTTACTTCCCCAGGGGGCTTCCTACAATGAGCAGTTCTTC	TRBJ2-1	TRBD1	NA	TRBV28
CAIKGGVNEKLFF	TGTGCCATCAAAGGAGGGGTGAATGAAAAACTGTTTTTT	TRBJ1-4	NA	few	TRBV10-3
CAISDTSGNTDTQYF	TGTGCCATCAGTGATACTAGCGGGAACACAGATACGCAGTATTTT	TRBJ2-3	TRBD2	few	TRBV10-3
CASSLVSGGAGDTQYF	TGTGCTAGCAGCTTAGTCAGCGGGGGGGCCGGAGATACGCAGTATTTT	TRBJ2-3	TRBD2	NA	TRBV7-7
CASSLIGSNEQFF	TGTGCCAGCAGCTTAATAGGGAGCAATGAGCAGTTCTTC	TRBJ2-1	NA	NA	TRBV7-3
CASSRSAGAFTDTQYF	TGTGCCAGCAGTCGTTCAGCGGGGGCCTTCACAGATACGCAGTATTTT	TRBJ2-3	TRBD2	few	TRBV27
CASSGTYYEQFF	TGTGCCAGCAGTGGAACTTATTATGAGCAGTTCTTC	TRBJ2-1	NA	many	TRBV25-1